This T cell receptor (beta chain) comes out of a study of blood T cell repertoires in COVID-19. Turning to the study itself: The study drew acute and convalescent COVID-19 samples from the United States, Italy and Spain. Sources were T cells, B-cell-depleted T cells, or PBMCs; the material itself was cDNA or gDNA.

The CDR3 consists of 18 residues. Per germline, CDR1 MNHNS and CDR2 SASEGT. V lost 4 bases, J lost 9 bases, and 22 bases stayed unmatched. As handled by the study authors: For nucleated cells, counts were estimated from reference gene primer amplification. The repertoire was sequenced with immunoSEQ multiplex PCR; TCRdb's copy has only in-frame clones and lacks some. V and J calls and clone size come straight from that table; D and trimming were deduced from the DNA. The data show approximately 400,000 clones, 88% seen once. The clonotype was recovered from a woman aged 18-35 years who had recovered from COVID-19. The sample consisted of PBMCs or T cells enriched from blood (not recorded which). V gene TRBV6-1 combines with J gene TRBJ2-5, with TRBD2 matching over 8 bases. The CDR3 DNA follows: TGTGCCAGCAGTGGCCTCGGAACTAGCGGTCTACAAGGTGGGCCCCAGTACTTC. As protein: CASSGLGTSGLQGGPQYF.